This T cell receptor beta chain emerged from a study of regulatory T cells in long-lasting Graves disease. Looking at the study overall: Newly diagnosed Graves' patients had taken antithyroid drugs under 3 months.

Germline values: CDR1 MNHNS, CDR2 SASEGT. The CDR3 contains 15 residues. With 7 bases removed from V and 0 bases from J, the gap between germline ends came to 13 bases. For TCR beta, libraries came from iRepertoire HTBI primers and Arm-PCR of CDR3 regions. TCRdb re-called the multiplex PCR reads through MiXCR, storing one row per CDR3 protein. The profile shows some 340,000 distinct CDR3 sequences, about an eighth of them singletons. Study-wide points: Patients with persistent disease showed a bias toward TRBV28, TRBJ1-2 and TRBJ2-5.

Concerning this clonotype itself: No antigen is known for it.

Stated time point: newly diagnosed GD, antithyroid drugs for less than 3 months. From RNA extracted from PBMCs, the TCR library was made. This sample was also put to use in a study of T cells in Graves' hyperthyroidism and ophthalmopathy. That study reports: Most clonotypes expanded in the thyroid (above 0.001) were also present in blood.

This receptor was identified in a woman between 18 and 30 years old with Graves disease. The chain links TRBV6-1 to TRBJ1-5; D is possibly TRBD1 (5 bases). The source material was peripheral blood mononuclear cells (PBMCs), sampled at new diagnosis, from a patient treated with antithyroid drugs. The CDR3 sequence: CASISRGDSNQPQHF. CDR3 bases: TGTGCCAGCATATCTAGGGGCGATAGCAATCAGCCCCAGCATTTT.